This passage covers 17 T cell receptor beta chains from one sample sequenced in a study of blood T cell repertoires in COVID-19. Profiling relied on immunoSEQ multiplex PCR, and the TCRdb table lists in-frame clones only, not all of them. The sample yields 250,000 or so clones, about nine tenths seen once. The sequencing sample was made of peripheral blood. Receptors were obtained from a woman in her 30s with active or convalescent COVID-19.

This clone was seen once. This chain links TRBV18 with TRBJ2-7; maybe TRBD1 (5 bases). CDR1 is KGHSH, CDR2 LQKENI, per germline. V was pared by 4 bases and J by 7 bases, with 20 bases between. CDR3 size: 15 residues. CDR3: CASSRRPGFGSEQYF. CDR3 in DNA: TGTGCCAGCTCACGTCGTCCAGGGTTCGGGTCAGAGCAGTACTTC.

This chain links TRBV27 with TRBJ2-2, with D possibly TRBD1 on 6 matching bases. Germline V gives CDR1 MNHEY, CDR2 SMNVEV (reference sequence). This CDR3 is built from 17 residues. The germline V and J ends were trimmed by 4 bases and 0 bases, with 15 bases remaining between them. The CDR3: CASSSIRGTTNTGELFF. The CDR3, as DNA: TGTGCCAGCAGTTCAATTAGGGGGACAACGAACACCGGGGAGCTGTTTTTT.

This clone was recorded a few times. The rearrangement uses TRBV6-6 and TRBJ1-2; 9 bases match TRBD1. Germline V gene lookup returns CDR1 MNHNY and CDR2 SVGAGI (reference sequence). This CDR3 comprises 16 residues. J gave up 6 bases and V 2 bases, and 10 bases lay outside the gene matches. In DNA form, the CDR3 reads TGTGCCAGCAGTTACCGGGGACAGGGTAATATTGATGGCTACACCTTC. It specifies CASSYRGQGNIDGYTF.

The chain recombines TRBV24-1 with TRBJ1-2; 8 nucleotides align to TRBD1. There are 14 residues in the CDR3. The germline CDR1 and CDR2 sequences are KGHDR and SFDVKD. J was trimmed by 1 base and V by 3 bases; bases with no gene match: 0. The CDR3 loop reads CATSDGTGNYGYTF. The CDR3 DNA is TGTGCCACCAGTGATGGGACAGGTAACTATGGCTACACCTTC.

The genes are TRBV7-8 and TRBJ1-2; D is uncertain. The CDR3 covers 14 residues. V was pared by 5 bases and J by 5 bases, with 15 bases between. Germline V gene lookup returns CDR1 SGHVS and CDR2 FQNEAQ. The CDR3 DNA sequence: TGTGCCAGCAGCACCTCCTCCGGGAGTTATGGCTACACCTTC. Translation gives CASSTSSGSYGYTF.

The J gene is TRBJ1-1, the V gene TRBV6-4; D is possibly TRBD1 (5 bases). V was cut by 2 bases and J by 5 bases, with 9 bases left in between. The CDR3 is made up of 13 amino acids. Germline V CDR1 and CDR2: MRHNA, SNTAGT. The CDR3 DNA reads TGTGCCAGCAGTGACGAGGAGGGGACTGAAGCTTTCTTT. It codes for CASSDEEGTEAFF.

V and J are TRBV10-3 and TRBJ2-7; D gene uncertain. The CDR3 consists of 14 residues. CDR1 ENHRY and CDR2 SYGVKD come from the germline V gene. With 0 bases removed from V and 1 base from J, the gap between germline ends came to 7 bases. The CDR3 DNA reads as TGTGCCATCAGTGAGTCGGCAGTTTCCTACGAGCAGTACTTC. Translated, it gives CAISESAVSYEQYF.

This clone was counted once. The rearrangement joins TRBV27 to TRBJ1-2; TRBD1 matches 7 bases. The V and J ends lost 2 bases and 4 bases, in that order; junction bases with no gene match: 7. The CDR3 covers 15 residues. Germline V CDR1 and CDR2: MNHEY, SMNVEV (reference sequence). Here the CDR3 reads CASSLRRAGGYGYTF. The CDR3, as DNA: TGTGCCAGCAGTTTACGCCGGGCAGGGGGCTATGGCTACACCTTC.

Here the CDR3 DNA reads TGTGCCTGGAGTGTCCCGTCTCCAGATACGCAGTATTTT. This gives the protein CAWSVPSPDTQYF. This chain links TRBV30 with TRBJ2-3; unclear D gene. The CDR3 runs to 13 residues. Trimming removed 0 bases from V and 4 bases from J, with 8 bases in between. Germline V gives CDR1 GTSNPN, CDR2 SVGIG (reference sequence). Full variable domain (missing parts from reference TRBV30 and TRBJ2-3): SQTIHQWPATLVQPVGSPLSLECTVEGTSNPNLYWYRQAAGRGLQLLFYSVGIGQISSEVPQNLSASRPQDRQFILSSKKLLLSDSGFYLCAWSVPSPDTQYFGPGTRLTVL.

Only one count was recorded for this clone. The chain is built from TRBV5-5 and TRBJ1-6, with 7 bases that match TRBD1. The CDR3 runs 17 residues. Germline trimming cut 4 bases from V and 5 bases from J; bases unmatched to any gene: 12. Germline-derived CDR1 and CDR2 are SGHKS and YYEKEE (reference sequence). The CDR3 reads CASSDPTADRDNSPLHF. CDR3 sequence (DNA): TGTGCCAGCAGCGACCCGACGGCCGACAGGGATAATTCACCCCTCCACTTT.

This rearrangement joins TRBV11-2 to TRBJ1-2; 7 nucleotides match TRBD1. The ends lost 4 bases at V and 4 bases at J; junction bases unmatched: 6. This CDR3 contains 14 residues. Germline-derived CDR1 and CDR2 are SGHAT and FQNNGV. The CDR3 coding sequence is TGTGCCAGCAGCTCCCCGGGACAGATCTATGGCTACACCTTC. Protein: CASSSPGQIYGYTF.

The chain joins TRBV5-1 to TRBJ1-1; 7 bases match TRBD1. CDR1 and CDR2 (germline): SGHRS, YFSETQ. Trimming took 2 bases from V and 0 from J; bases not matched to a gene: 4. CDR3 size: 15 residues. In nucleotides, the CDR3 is TGCGCCAGCAGCTTCTTTGACAGGGTGAACACTGAAGCTTTCTTT. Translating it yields CASSFFDRVNTEAFF.

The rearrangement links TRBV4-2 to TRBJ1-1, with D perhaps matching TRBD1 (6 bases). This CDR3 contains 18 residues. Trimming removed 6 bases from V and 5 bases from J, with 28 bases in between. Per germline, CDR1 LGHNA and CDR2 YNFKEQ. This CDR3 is CASSPRRDKAILGTEAFF. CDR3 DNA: TGTGCCAGCAGTCCAAGAAGGGACAAGGCCATTCTGGGGACTGAAGCTTTCTTT.

DNA for the CDR3: TGCAGCGTTGCAGGGGTGGCGAACACTGAAGCTTTCTTT. Encoded protein: CSVAGVANTEAFF. The chain has TRBV29-1 and TRBJ1-1; a weak D match, TRBD1 (6 bases). This CDR3 is built from 13 residues. Trimming pared 4 bases from V and 1 base from J, leaving 10 bases between. Germline-derived CDR1 and CDR2 are SQVTM and ANQGSEA.

Written as DNA, the CDR3 is TGTGCCAGCAGTCGACAGGGTACTGAAGCTTTCTTT. Amino acids: CASSRQGTEAFF. The chain has TRBV6-6 and TRBJ1-1; 7 bases are shared with TRBD1. Germline V CDR1 and CDR2: MNHNY, SVGAGI (reference sequence). CDR3 length: 12 residues. The ends lost 5 bases at V and 5 bases at J; junction bases unmatched: 2.

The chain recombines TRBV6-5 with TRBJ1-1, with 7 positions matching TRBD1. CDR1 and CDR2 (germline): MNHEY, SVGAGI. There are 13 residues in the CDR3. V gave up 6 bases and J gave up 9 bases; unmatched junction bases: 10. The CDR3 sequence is CASRELTGAKAFF. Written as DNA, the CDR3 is TGTGCCAGCAGAGAGCTTACAGGGGCCAAAGCTTTCTTT.

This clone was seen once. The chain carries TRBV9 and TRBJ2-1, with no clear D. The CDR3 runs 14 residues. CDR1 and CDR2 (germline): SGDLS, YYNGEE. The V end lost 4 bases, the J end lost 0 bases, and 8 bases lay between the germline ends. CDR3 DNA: TGTGCCAGCAGCCCCAAGAGCTCCTACAATGAGCAGTTCTTC. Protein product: CASSPKSSYNEQFF.